A selection of T cell receptor beta chains follows, all from one sample in a study of response to subunit inactivated influenza vaccine. TCRdb redid the calling of the RT-PCR reads with MiXCR, one entry per CDR3 protein. The sample lists 430,000 or so distinct CDR3 sequences; around 9.9% were seen once. The sample consisted of PBMCs from blood, taken 35 to 45 days after vaccination. These receptors originate from a man aged 50 or older who received an inactivated influenza vaccine. Each CDR3 is given with its conserved first and last residue. The D gene is left open where the match is weak. Clone size is given for some rows only: seen once, a few or many times, or a class if the clone is expanded.

CDR3nt: TGCGCCAGCACCCAGGATTCACCCCTCCACTTT; CDR3aa: CASTQDSPLHF; j_gene: TRBJ1-6; v_gene: TRBV10-2; abundance: few; d_gene: -
CDR3nt: TGCGCCAGCAGCCTAGCGGGGGGCGTAGATACGCAGTATTTT; CDR3aa: CASSLAGGVDTQYF; j_gene: TRBJ2-3; v_gene: TRBV10-1; abundance: many; d_gene: TRBD2
CDR3nt: TGTGCCAGCAGCGCAGGTCGCCAGGGAGGCGCTTTCTTT; CDR3aa: CASSAGRQGGAFF; j_gene: TRBJ1-1; v_gene: TRBV5-6; abundance: -; d_gene: -
CDR3nt: TGTGCCAGCAACCCCCTTCCTGTACGCACCATATATTTT; CDR3aa: CASNPLPVRTIYF; j_gene: TRBJ1-3; v_gene: TRBV12-3/TRBV12-4; abundance: many; d_gene: -
CDR3nt: TGTGCCACCAGCACCGGGACCGGAGGGGACATTCAGTACTTC; CDR3aa: CATSTGTGGDIQYF; j_gene: TRBJ2-4; v_gene: TRBV15; abundance: -; d_gene: -
CDR3nt: TGCAGTGCTACCGGGACAGGAGTTTCACCCCTCCACTTT; CDR3aa: CSATGTGVSPLHF; j_gene: TRBJ1-6; v_gene: TRBV20-1; abundance: many; d_gene: TRBD1
CDR3nt: TGTGCCAGCAGCTTAGCGGGCAGGGGTGTTTCTGGAAACACCATATATTTT; CDR3aa: CASSLAGRGVSGNTIYF; j_gene: TRBJ1-3; v_gene: TRBV7-2; abundance: few; d_gene: -
CDR3nt: TGTGCCAGCAGCCGACTAGCGGGGGGCCCCTACGAGCAGTACTTC; CDR3aa: CASSRLAGGPYEQYF; j_gene: TRBJ2-7; v_gene: TRBV7-2; abundance: few; d_gene: TRBD2
CDR3nt: TGTGCCACCGTGGCCAGCAACACCGGGGAGCTGTTTTTT; CDR3aa: CATVASNTGELFF; j_gene: TRBJ2-2; v_gene: TRBV15; abundance: -; d_gene: -
CDR3nt: TGCGCCAGCAGCTTGTCCTCTGAGCGGGGGCTAGACGAGCAGTACTTC; CDR3aa: CASSLSSERGLDEQYF; j_gene: TRBJ2-7; v_gene: TRBV5-1; abundance: few; d_gene: TRBD2
CDR3nt: TGTGCCAGCTCGCCGGGACAGGGGATCTACGAGCAGTACTTC; CDR3aa: CASSPGQGIYEQYF; j_gene: TRBJ2-7; v_gene: TRBV7-8; abundance: few; d_gene: TRBD1
CDR3nt: TGTGCCAGCATCGTAGGGGGGGGGGCCGTAGATACGCAGTATTTT; CDR3aa: CASIVGGGAVDTQYF; j_gene: TRBJ2-3; v_gene: TRBV28; abundance: -; d_gene: -
CDR3nt: TGTGCCAGCAGTCCCCCTTGGGGACAGGGGTTTTCACCCCTCCACTTT; CDR3aa: CASSPPWGQGFSPLHF; j_gene: TRBJ1-6; v_gene: TRBV6-2/TRBV6-3; abundance: -; d_gene: TRBD1
CDR3nt: TGCAGCGTTGTTGCAGCTAGCTCCTACAATGAGCAGTTCTTC; CDR3aa: CSVVAASSYNEQFF; j_gene: TRBJ2-1; v_gene: TRBV29-1; abundance: -; d_gene: -
CDR3nt: TGCAGCGTTGAAGATCCGCAGGAACTCTACGAGCAGTACTTC; CDR3aa: CSVEDPQELYEQYF; j_gene: TRBJ2-7; v_gene: TRBV29-1; abundance: many; d_gene: -
CDR3nt: TGCGCCAGCAGCCTGGGGACTAGCGGGGGGCAGGCCAAAAACATTCAGTACTTC; CDR3aa: CASSLGTSGGQAKNIQYF; j_gene: TRBJ2-4; v_gene: TRBV5-1; abundance: -; d_gene: TRBD2
CDR3nt: TGTGCCAGCAGCGCTAACAGGGGGAACCCTGGGGCCAACGTCCTGACTTTC; CDR3aa: CASSANRGNPGANVLTF; j_gene: TRBJ2-6; v_gene: TRBV7-9; abundance: few; d_gene: TRBD1
CDR3nt: TGCAGTGCTAGAGAGTGGGGGGGCGCCACGGGACCGAATGAAAAACTGTTTTTT; CDR3aa: CSAREWGGATGPNEKLFF; j_gene: TRBJ1-4; v_gene: TRBV20-1; abundance: few; d_gene: -
CDR3nt: TGTGCCAGCAGTGCCACAGGCAAACAAGAGACCCAGTACTTC; CDR3aa: CASSATGKQETQYF; j_gene: TRBJ2-5; v_gene: TRBV2; abundance: few; d_gene: -
CDR3nt: TGTGCCAGCAGCCAAGGGGGGGGGGGCTATCAGCCCCAGCATTTT; CDR3aa: CASSQGGGGYQPQHF; j_gene: TRBJ1-5; v_gene: TRBV3-1; abundance: -; d_gene: -
CDR3nt: TGCGCCAGCAGCCAAGGGACTAGCGCAGATACGCAGTATTTT; CDR3aa: CASSQGTSADTQYF; j_gene: TRBJ2-3; v_gene: TRBV4-3; abundance: -; d_gene: TRBD2
CDR3nt: TGTGCCAGCAAAGGGGCTGGGGGGGCGAACACCGGGGAGCTGTTTTTT; CDR3aa: CASKGAGGANTGELFF; j_gene: TRBJ2-2; v_gene: TRBV6-1; abundance: -; d_gene: TRBD2
CDR3nt: TGTGCCAGCAGTGAAGAAGGACACACGAACACTGAAGCTTTCTTT; CDR3aa: CASSEEGHTNTEAFF; j_gene: TRBJ1-1; v_gene: TRBV25-1; abundance: many; d_gene: -
CDR3nt: TGTGCCAGCAGTTCGGCACCGAGCTCCTATAATTCACCCCTCCACTTT; CDR3aa: CASSSAPSSYNSPLHF; j_gene: TRBJ1-6; v_gene: TRBV27; abundance: -; d_gene: -
CDR3nt: TGTGCCAGCAGCTTAGGGGCTAGCGGGAGGGCCGGTGAGCAGTTCTTC; CDR3aa: CASSLGASGRAGEQFF; j_gene: TRBJ2-1; v_gene: TRBV7-2; abundance: -; d_gene: TRBD2
CDR3nt: TGTGCCAGCAGCCAGGGTAGGGACACGGGAGATACGCAGTATTTT; CDR3aa: CASSQGRDTGDTQYF; j_gene: TRBJ2-3; v_gene: TRBV7-6; abundance: -; d_gene: -
CDR3nt: TGTGCCAGCAGTCCCTCGTGGCACAATGAGCAGTTCTTC; CDR3aa: CASSPSWHNEQFF; j_gene: TRBJ2-1; v_gene: TRBV12-3/TRBV12-4; abundance: many; d_gene: -
CDR3nt: TGTGCCAGCACCTCCAGCGCAAGTACCTCGGGCGAGCAGTACTTC; CDR3aa: CASTSSASTSGEQYF; j_gene: TRBJ2-7; v_gene: TRBV7-2; abundance: few; d_gene: -
CDR3nt: TGCGCCAGCAGCCAAAGGGGGAGAAGGGAGACCCAGTACTTC; CDR3aa: CASSQRGRRETQYF; j_gene: TRBJ2-5; v_gene: TRBV5-1; abundance: few; d_gene: -
CDR3nt: TGTGCCAGCAGCTTAGTACTAGCGGGAGTCGGAGAGACCCAGTACTTC; CDR3aa: CASSLVLAGVGETQYF; j_gene: TRBJ2-5; v_gene: TRBV11-2; abundance: many; d_gene: TRBD2
CDR3nt: TGTGCCAGCAGTTTATCAGGGGGCCACTATGGCTACACCTTC; CDR3aa: CASSLSGGHYGYTF; j_gene: TRBJ1-2; v_gene: TRBV27; abundance: -; d_gene: TRBD1
CDR3nt: TGCAGCGTTGAAGATATATCGCAGCCGCAGAAGGGGATATATGAGCAGTTCTTC; CDR3aa: CSVEDISQPQKGIYEQFF; j_gene: TRBJ2-1; v_gene: TRBV29-1; abundance: few; d_gene: -
CDR3nt: TGCAGTGCTAGCCGTGGGACAGGGGGAAGGGAGACCCAGTACTTC; CDR3aa: CSASRGTGGRETQYF; j_gene: TRBJ2-5; v_gene: TRBV20-1; abundance: many; d_gene: TRBD1
CDR3nt: TGTGCCAGCAGTTACTCGACTAGCGGGAGGGAAAGCACAGATACGCAGTATTTT; CDR3aa: CASSYSTSGRESTDTQYF; j_gene: TRBJ2-3; v_gene: TRBV6-2/TRBV6-3; abundance: few; d_gene: TRBD2
CDR3nt: TGCAGCGTTGTGGACAGGGTCTATGGCTACACCTTC; CDR3aa: CSVVDRVYGYTF; j_gene: TRBJ1-2; v_gene: TRBV29-1; abundance: few; d_gene: TRBD1
CDR3nt: TGTGCCAGCAGCCCCAAGGGGGCGGGTGTCGATGAGCAGTTCTTC; CDR3aa: CASSPKGAGVDEQFF; j_gene: TRBJ2-1; v_gene: TRBV7-9; abundance: -; d_gene: TRBD1
CDR3nt: TGTGCCAGCAAGTTTAGGAGGGAAGAGACCCAGTACTTC; CDR3aa: CASKFRREETQYF; j_gene: TRBJ2-5; v_gene: TRBV12-3/TRBV12-4; abundance: few; d_gene: -
CDR3nt: TGTGCCAGCAGCTTAGCAGGGGGCGCGAAGAGTACGCAGTATTTT; CDR3aa: CASSLAGGAKSTQYF; j_gene: TRBJ2-3; v_gene: TRBV11-2; abundance: -; d_gene: TRBD1
CDR3nt: TGTGCCAGCAGTCCGGAACAGGGGGTGGCCGGGGAGCTGTTTTTT; CDR3aa: CASSPEQGVAGELFF; j_gene: TRBJ2-2; v_gene: TRBV12-3/TRBV12-4; abundance: -; d_gene: TRBD1
CDR3nt: TGCAGTGCTAGGCCTCTAGCGGGAGGATCCTACGAGCAGTACTTC; CDR3aa: CSARPLAGGSYEQYF; j_gene: TRBJ2-7; v_gene: TRBV20-1; abundance: few; d_gene: TRBD2
CDR3nt: TGTGCCAGCGTGAGGGATAGCAATCAGCCCCAGCATTTT; CDR3aa: CASVRDSNQPQHF; j_gene: TRBJ1-5; v_gene: TRBV28; abundance: few; d_gene: -
CDR3nt: TGCAGTGCTACGGACAGGGGGCCCGGCACCGGGGAGCTGTTTTTT; CDR3aa: CSATDRGPGTGELFF; j_gene: TRBJ2-2; v_gene: TRBV20-1; abundance: -; d_gene: TRBD1
CDR3nt: TGTGCCAGCAAACTTCAGGGGGTGAACACTGAAGCTTTCTTT; CDR3aa: CASKLQGVNTEAFF; j_gene: TRBJ1-1; v_gene: TRBV12-3/TRBV12-4; abundance: few; d_gene: TRBD1
CDR3nt: TGTGCCAGCTCACGGAGCGCGGACAGGGAATACAATGAGCAGTTCTTC; CDR3aa: CASSRSADREYNEQFF; j_gene: TRBJ2-1; v_gene: TRBV18; abundance: many; d_gene: TRBD1
CDR3nt: TGCAGCGTTGAGAGCCAGTCGAACACTGAAGCTTTCTTT; CDR3aa: CSVESQSNTEAFF; j_gene: TRBJ1-1; v_gene: TRBV29-1; abundance: many; d_gene: -
CDR3nt: TGCAGCGTTGAACCTCGCAATGAGCAGTTCTTC; CDR3aa: CSVEPRNEQFF; j_gene: TRBJ2-1; v_gene: TRBV29-1; abundance: -; d_gene: -
CDR3nt: TGTGCCATCAGTGAATCCACAGGGAGGCCAGATACGCAGTATTTT; CDR3aa: CAISESTGRPDTQYF; j_gene: TRBJ2-3; v_gene: TRBV10-3; abundance: -; d_gene: -
CDR3nt: TGTGCCAGCAGTTTAAGCGGCGGGGGGGGGAAGACCCAGTACTTC; CDR3aa: CASSLSGGGGKTQYF; j_gene: TRBJ2-5; v_gene: TRBV12-3/TRBV12-4; abundance: few; d_gene: TRBD2
CDR3nt: TGTGCCAGCAGACCTGACGCAGATACGCAGTATTTT; CDR3aa: CASRPDADTQYF; j_gene: TRBJ2-3; v_gene: TRBV7-9; abundance: many; d_gene: -
CDR3nt: TGTGCCAGCAGCTCTACTAGCAGGGGTGAGCAGTTCTTC; CDR3aa: CASSSTSRGEQFF; j_gene: TRBJ2-1; v_gene: TRBV7-8; abundance: -; d_gene: -
CDR3nt: TGTGCCAGCAGCAAACAGGGAAACTATGGCTACACCTTC; CDR3aa: CASSKQGNYGYTF; j_gene: TRBJ1-2; v_gene: TRBV6-6; abundance: -; d_gene: -
CDR3nt: TGTGCCAGCAGCCCCGGCAGGGGGGGCCACGAGCAGTACTTC; CDR3aa: CASSPGRGGHEQYF; j_gene: TRBJ2-7; v_gene: TRBV7-2; abundance: -; d_gene: -
CDR3nt: TGTGCCAGCAGTAGGACAGGGAGTTTTCAGCCCCAGCATTTT; CDR3aa: CASSRTGSFQPQHF; j_gene: TRBJ1-5; v_gene: TRBV6-1; abundance: -; d_gene: TRBD1
CDR3nt: TGCAGCGTTGATGCGTCTGCCCGAAGCACAGATACGCAGTATTTT; CDR3aa: CSVDASARSTDTQYF; j_gene: TRBJ2-3; v_gene: TRBV29-1; abundance: many; d_gene: -